This T cell receptor beta chain was obtained from a study of blood T cell repertoires in COVID-19. Methods used by the authors: Reference gene primer amplification gave nucleated cell count estimates. Profiling relied on immunoSEQ multiplex PCR, and the TCRdb table lists in-frame clones only, not all of them. D and trimming come from the DNA, and the V and J calls and clone size come from that table. The sample includes some 350,000 clones, 90% of them seen just once. Trimming stripped 2 bases from V and 5 bases from J, with 9 bases between. The CDR3 loop spans 13 amino acids. Per the germline V gene, CDR1 is MNHNS and CDR2 is SASEGT.

The TCR originated in a man aged 18-30 years with active or convalescent COVID-19. Input material: peripheral blood. V is TRBV6-1 and J is TRBJ1-1; the D is unclear. CDR3 in amino acids: CASSEYRRTEAFF. The CDR3 DNA reads as TGTGCCAGCAGTGAATATCGGAGGACTGAAGCTTTCTTT.